These 11 T cell receptor beta chains were all obtained from the same sample, sequenced in a study of T cell responses to AZD1222 COVID-19 vaccine. The method was immunoSEQ multiplex PCR; TCRdb's version includes in-frame clones alone and lacks a portion of them. The repertoire has 140,000 to 150,000 clones, roughly 92% of them found once; the top ten carry approximately 1.5%. This specimen consisted of peripheral blood, obtained on day 0 of AZD1222 vaccination. The receptor source for this set is an adult in good health.

A single count supports this clone. The chain carries TRBV5-1 and TRBJ2-3; 11 bases are shared with TRBD2. The CDR3 is made up of 16 amino acids. In germline, CDR1 is SGHRS, CDR2 YFSETQ. J was trimmed by 0 bases and V by 4 bases; bases with no gene match: 4. The CDR3 sequence: CASSPGLAVSTDTQYF. CDR3 DNA sequence: TGCGCCAGCAGCCCGGGACTAGCGGTTAGCACAGATACGCAGTATTTT.

The chain recombines TRBV5-5 with TRBJ1-5; the D gene is possibly TRBD1 (6 bases). V was shortened by 5 bases and J by 2 bases, with 17 bases between the two germline ends. Germline CDR1 reads SGHKS; CDR2 reads YYEKEE (reference sequence). The CDR3 length is 16 residues. The CDR3 bases are TGTGCCAGCAGTCGAGGCGGGGGCGTCGGCAATCAGCCCCAGCATTTT. Translation gives CASSRGGGVGNQPQHF.

The J gene is TRBJ2-2, the V gene TRBV7-2, with D uncertain. CDR3 length: 15 amino acids. Germline CDR1 SGHTA, CDR2 FQGNSA. The ends were cut back, 2 bases at V and 6 bases at J, with 13 bases in the middle. The CDR3 coding sequence is TGTGCCAGCAGCTTATTGGCAGTTGGGCCCGGGGAGCTGTTTTTT. Its protein product is CASSLLAVGPGELFF.

The rearrangement uses TRBV5-1 and TRBJ2-2; D is unclear. Germline CDR1 SGHRS, CDR2 YFSETQ. The CDR3 runs 12 residues. The V end lost 5 bases, the J end lost 6 bases, and 8 bases lay between the germline ends. CDR3 coding DNA: TGCGCCAGCAGTGGCTTCCCCGGGGAGCTGTTTTTT. Its translation: CASSGFPGELFF.

The chain combines TRBV4-1 with TRBJ1-2; D might be TRBD1 (5 bases). Germline lookup yields CDR1 MGHRA and CDR2 YSYEKL. Trimming pared 2 bases from V and 4 bases from J, leaving 14 bases between. The CDR3 runs to 15 residues. The DNA of the CDR3 is TGCGCCAGCAGCCAAAGGCAGGGCAATGGCTATGGCTACACCTTC. It codes for CASSQRQGNGYGYTF.

The chain recombines TRBV11-2 with TRBJ2-7; possibly TRBD1 for D (5 bases). V gave up 5 bases and J gave up 2 bases, with 22 bases separating them. Germline lookup yields CDR1 SGHAT and CDR2 FQNNGV. The CDR3 is 17 amino acids. The CDR3 sequence: CASSPGAATELAYEQYF. The CDR3 DNA sequence: TGTGCCAGCAGCCCTGGGGCAGCCACTGAGTTGGCCTACGAGCAGTACTTC.

This chain connects TRBV12-3 or TRBV12-4 to TRBJ1-3; D is unclear. V lost 7 bases and J lost 2, with 9 bases in between. This CDR3 is built from 13 residues. CDR3 residues: CASKTSPGNTIYF. The CDR3 DNA reads TGTGCCAGCAAGACGAGCCCTGGAAACACCATATATTTT.

This chain joins TRBV6-4 and TRBJ1-3; D gene ambiguous. Trimming cost V 10 bases and J 0 bases, with 10 bases left between them. The CDR3 length is 13 residues. Germline CDR1 MRHNA, CDR2 SNTAGT. This CDR3 is CANLGRSGNTIYF. In nucleotides, the CDR3 is TGTGCCAACCTAGGTCGCTCTGGAAACACCATATATTTT.

The chain joins TRBV6-5 to TRBJ1-5, with D unclear. The CDR3 sequence is 13 residues long. V was clipped by 4 bases and J by 7 bases, with 11 bases between them. CDR1 is MNHEY, CDR2 SVGAGI, per germline. This chain's CDR3 is CASSSPTGQPQHF. In DNA, the CDR3 is TGTGCCAGCAGTTCCCCCACCGGGCAGCCCCAGCATTTT.

The chain links TRBV7-9 to TRBJ1-1; 11 positions agree with TRBD1. Germline CDR1 is SEHNR and CDR2 is FQNEAQ (reference sequence). V lost 5 bases, J lost 0 bases, and 5 bases stayed unmatched. This CDR3 spans 16 amino acids. The CDR3 region has the DNA TGTGCCAGCAGCCCGGCGGACAGGGGGCTGAACACTGAAGCTTTCTTT. Translating gives CASSPADRGLNTEAFF.

This chain links TRBV11-2 with TRBJ1-2; TRBD1 matches 10 bases. The germline V gene encodes CDR1 SGHAT and CDR2 FQNNGV. The J segment lost 8 bases and the V segment lost 2 bases, leaving 14 bases of the junction unmatched. This CDR3 is built from 17 residues. DNA for the CDR3: TGTGCCAGCAGCTTAATCCGGGACAGGGGAAATTCTTGGGGCTACACCTTC. It translates to CASSLIRDRGNSWGYTF.